These 4 T cell receptor beta chains share one sample of origin, sequenced in a study of cytomegalovirus exposure and HLA in healthy donors. The PCR had 60 Vbeta and 13 Jbeta primers. TCRdb's table, derived via immunoSEQ multiplex PCR, lists solely in-frame clones and lacks some. The data show around 300,000 clones, under 80% seen once. Sample: PBMCs. Receptors originate from a female donor in good health and CMV-seronegative.

The chain carries TRBV27 and TRBJ2-7, with 8 bases lining up with TRBD1. The CDR3 contains 14 residues. Trimming cost V 5 bases and J 2 bases; bases outside gene matches: 5. Germline CDR1 MNHEY, CDR2 SMNVEV (reference sequence). The CDR3, as DNA: TGTGCCAGCAGTCCAACAGGGGGACCCTACGAGCAGTACTTC. It encodes CASSPTGGPYEQYF.

This clone was seen once. The rearrangement uses TRBV7-9 and TRBJ2-6, with 11 bases lining up with TRBD2. CDR1 SEHNR and CDR2 FQNEAQ come from the germline V gene (reference sequence). The V and J ends lost 1 base and 4 bases, in that order; junction bases with no gene match: 6. This CDR3 contains 18 residues. CDR3 in amino acids: CASSLGLAGGSGANVLTF. CDR3 nucleotide sequence: TGTGCCAGCAGCTTAGGCCTAGCGGGAGGTTCGGGGGCCAACGTCCTGACTTTC. The whole variable domain, filled in from reference TRBV7-9 and TRBJ2-6, reads DTGVSQNPRHKITKRGQNVTFRCDPISEHNRLYWYRQTLGQGPEFLTYFQNEAQLEKSRLLSDRFSAERPKGSFSTLEIQRTEQGDSAMYLCASSLGLAGGSGANVLTFGAGSRLTVL.

CDR3: CASSVEQGEQYF. The CDR3 DNA reads TGTGCCAGCAGCGTAGAGCAGGGGGAGCAGTATTTT. The chain combines TRBV9 with TRBJ2-3; 7 bases are a match to TRBD1. Looked up from germline, CDR1 is SGDLS and CDR2 is YYNGEE. This CDR3 region has 12 residues. V lost 0 bases to trimming and J lost 11 bases; unmatched junction nucleotides: 3.

This clone was recorded once. The chain has TRBV25-1 and TRBJ1-6; D perhaps matches TRBD1 (5 bases). The germline CDR1 and CDR2 sequences are MGHDK and SYGVNS. V was shortened by 8 bases and J by 13 bases, with 18 bases between the two germline ends. The CDR3 totals 13 residues. The CDR3 nucleotides read TGTGCCAGCGGAGGGACGGCGCGGGGCCCCCTCCACTTT. Translated: CASGGTARGPLHF.